Sequencing of this TCR beta chain was carried out in a study of T cell clones after liver transplantation. TCRdb keeps only in-frame clones here, not all; method: immunoSEQ multiplex PCR. The table lists 77,000 or so clones, under 90% of them singletons. A note on this clone: Its target is unknown. The same CDR3 is also encoded by other DNA sequences in this sample.

General observations from the study: Post-transplant time points were not standardized, so conclusions are preliminary.

Sequenced here: CD4+ T cells from blood, sampled 12 months after liver transplant. The clonotype comes from a human patient who received a liver transplant. Some T cells may have come from the graft donor.

The CDR3 nucleotides are TGTGCCAGCAGTCTGACAGGGGGGTACTACGAGCAGTACTTC. It codes for CASSLTGGYYEQYF. J is TRBJ2-7 and V is TRBV28; 9 nucleotides match TRBD1. CDR1 is MDHEN and CDR2 is SYDVKM in the germline V gene. V trimming: 5 bases; J trimming: 3 bases; junction bases outside the gene matches: 5. This CDR3 comprises 14 residues.